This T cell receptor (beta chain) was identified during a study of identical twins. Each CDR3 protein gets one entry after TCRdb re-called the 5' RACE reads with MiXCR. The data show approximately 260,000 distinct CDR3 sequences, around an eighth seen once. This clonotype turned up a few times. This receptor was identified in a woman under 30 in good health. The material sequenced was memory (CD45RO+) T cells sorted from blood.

Written as DNA, the CDR3 is TGCGCCAGCCGCCAGGGGTGGGTCACTGAAGCTTTCTTT. Translating it yields CASRQGWVTEAFF. The rearrangement links TRBV10-2 to TRBJ1-1; possible D gene TRBD1, 6 bases. The germline V and J ends were trimmed by 8 bases and 4 bases, with 14 bases remaining between them. Germline CDR1 reads WSHSY; CDR2 reads SAAADI. CDR3 length equals 13 residues.